This T cell receptor (beta chain) came from a study of blood T cell repertoires in COVID-19. In the study overall: Some COVID-19 samples were acute and others convalescent; all came from the United States, Italy and Spain. Sources were T cells, B-cell-depleted T cells, or PBMCs; the material itself was cDNA or gDNA.

The ends lost 4 bases at V and 10 bases at J; junction bases unmatched: 6. Germline assignment: CDR1 SGHNT and CDR2 YYREEE (reference sequence). The CDR3 totals 15 residues. Per the authors' pipeline: The assay estimated nucleated cells by amplifying reference gene primers. Assay used: immunoSEQ multiplex PCR; TCRdb lists only in-frame clones, some missing. That table gives V, J and clone size, and the DNA gave D and trimming. Of about 70,000 clones listed, approximately 80% are singletons. The rearrangement links TRBV5-4 to TRBJ2-1; 15 bases align to TRBD2. The sample consisted of peripheral blood. The source is a man younger than 45 with COVID-19, enrolled during active disease. The CDR3 is CASSVGLAGGMEQFF. The CDR3 DNA sequence: TGTGCCAGCAGCGTAGGACTAGCGGGAGGGATGGAGCAGTTCTTC.